This T cell receptor beta chain appears in the sequencing data of a study of graft-versus-host responses after intestinal transplantation. Study-level background: All recipients were given anti-thymocyte globulin induction, and tacrolimus and steroids were then administered for roughly three years.

This CDR3 has 15 amino acids. CDR1 and CDR2 (germline): SGHTA, FQGNSA. V trimming: 4 bases; J trimming: 5 bases; junction bases outside the gene matches: 9. This clone was counted a few times. The antigen is unknown. Intraepithelial and lamina propria lymphocytes were released after the graft tissue was processed. Sequencing used immunoSEQ multiplex PCR; TCRdb keeps in-frame clones, though not all of them. The sample gives some 18,000 clones, around three quarters of which show up once; about 8.8% is in the top ten. Study-level findings and limits: Allografts of patients with graft-donor T cell macrochimerism showed high graft-versus-host to host-versus-graft clone ratios. Researchers found peak circulating GvH clone levels linked to early post-transplant HvG declines. GvH clones turned up in recipient marrow; some had shown up first in ileum or blood.

The chain carries TRBV7-2 and TRBJ2-7, with 9 nucleotides matching TRBD2. This receptor was obtained from a human patient who received an intestinal transplant, so some T cells may come from the graft donor. This specimen consisted of ileum tissue, obtained around 20 days after intestinal transplant. CDR3 in DNA: TGTGCCAGCAGCTATGGCGGGGGGGGAAATCACGAGCAGTACTTC. Protein: CASSYGGGGNHEQYF.